This is a list of T cell receptor beta chains from one sample in a study of blood T cell repertoires in COVID-19. Repertoires were generated with immunoSEQ multiplex PCR, while TCRdb's copy carries only in-frame clones and drops some. The sample has around 200,000 clones; around nine tenths are singletons. Sequencing was done on a sample of peripheral blood. These receptors were collected from a man in his forties with active or convalescent COVID-19. The conserved cysteine and the conserved F or W are not part of the CDR3 here. A D gene is named only where the DNA matches it firmly.

>TRBV28|TRBD1|TRBJ1-5
ASSLNRGFQH
>TRBV24-1|.|TRBJ2-3
ATSDPGSFGGTDTQY
>TRBV30|.|TRBJ1-5
AWNSGPGQPQH
>TRBV7-8|.|TRBJ1-1
ASSKATEAF
>TRBV4-1|TRBD1|TRBJ1-5
ASSQDTTGWGNQPQH
>TRBV4-1|TRBD1|TRBJ2-4
ASSQGEGTGDIQY
>TRBV6-1|TRBD1|TRBJ2-2
ASSEDGVGTETGELF
>TRBV5-1|TRBD2|TRBJ2-5
ASSLVLAGELGKETQY
>TRBV2|.|TRBJ1-4
ASVAPTGEKLF
>TRBV6-1|.|TRBJ1-6
ASSEGGSYVAPLH
>TRBV6-4|.|TRBJ1-1
ASSDSSRNTEAF
>TRBV25-1|.|TRBJ1-5
ASSNRVNQPQH
>TRBV24-1|TRBD2|TRBJ2-1
ATTSGGGSYNEQF
>TRBV19|.|TRBJ1-1
ASSEATTEAF
>TRBV5-1|.|TRBJ1-1
ASSFDRRTNTEAF
>TRBV28|.|TRBJ1-3
ASRVDYSGNTIY
>TRBV27|.|TRBJ1-5
ASSWRGSNQPQH
>TRBV28|.|TRBJ1-3
ASSPQGGNTIY
>TRBV10-3|.|TRBJ1-5
AISAGERNQPQH
>TRBV6-4|TRBD1|TRBJ2-2
ASSQTGDTGELF
>TRBV11-3|.|TRBJ2-7
ASRRTQGRVHEQY
>TRBV5-1|.|TRBJ1-1
ASSRSRDTEAF
>TRBV12-3/TRBV12-4|.|TRBJ2-7
ASSILLAYEQY
>TRBV4-2|TRBD2|TRBJ2-2
ASSQEGLAGASGELF
>TRBV18|TRBD1|TRBJ1-5
ASSARQGADQPQH
>TRBV3-1/TRBV3-2|.|TRBJ1-2
ASSPRHRYGYT
>TRBV4-1|TRBD1|TRBJ1-2
ASSQGGGVDGYT
>TRBV14|.|TRBJ2-6
ASSQSETGSGANVLT
>TRBV10-2|.|TRBJ2-7
ASSEQTKLYEQY
>TRBV5-1|TRBD1|TRBJ1-2
ASSMAPGQGVYGYT
>TRBV18|TRBD1|TRBJ1-2
ASSSDRGVLNYGYT
>TRBV2|TRBD2|TRBJ2-1
ASSRGGNEQF
>TRBV19|TRBD1|TRBJ2-5
GGQAQETQY
>TRBV19|TRBD2|TRBJ2-1
ASSIWTSVGNEQF
>TRBV12-2|.|TRBJ2-3
ASRLGQASTDTQY
>TRBV3-1/TRBV3-2|TRBD2|TRBJ2-7
ASSQGERGVQY
>TRBV14|.|TRBJ1-1
ASSRRDTRLDTEAF
>TRBV27|.|TRBJ1-1
ASSPLGVTTEAF
>TRBV6-5|.|TRBJ1-5
ASSPTGTRPQH
>TRBV5-1|TRBD1|TRBJ1-4
ASSSSPSGQGDEKLF
>TRBV30|TRBD1|TRBJ1-3
AWSRTGSGNTIY
>TRBV27|.|TRBJ2-1
ASSSDSPSSYNEQF
>TRBV6-2/TRBV6-3|TRBD2|TRBJ2-1
ASSRSGNEQF
>TRBV11-1|TRBD2|TRBJ2-3
ASSFWRGGPSDTQY
>TRBV14|TRBD1|TRBJ2-2
ASSQDLLTGGNTGELF
>TRBV9|.|TRBJ1-2
ASSVGGLVGYT
>TRBV7-8|.|TRBJ1-1
ASSLERNTEAF
>TRBV4-1|.|TRBJ1-2
ASSQEAGGGGYT
>TRBV6-6|TRBD1|TRBJ2-1
ASSRDRGRGEQF
>TRBV5-8|TRBD1|TRBJ1-4
ASTPGGGEKLF
>TRBV13|.|TRBJ1-4
ASSLGQGNEKLF
>TRBV28|TRBD1|TRBJ1-2
ASSYRYYRGSNNYGYT
>TRBV2|.|TRBJ2-7
ASRDTGNEQY
>TRBV15|TRBD2|TRBJ2-4
ATSRAGRGAKNIQY
>TRBV19|.|TRBJ2-3
ASSVSPGADTQY